This TCR beta chain was recovered during a study of graft-versus-host responses after intestinal transplantation. Study-wide context: All recipients got anti-thymocyte globulin induction, then tacrolimus and steroids for approximately 3 years. Findings and caveats of the study: The presence of high graft-versus-host to host-versus-graft clonal ratios in allografts characterized patients with graft-donor T cell macrochimerism. The study associated peak circulating GvH clone levels with early post-transplant HvG declines. Analysis identified GvH clones in recipient marrow, with some appearing first in ileum or blood.

Details on this clone: Its antigen is as yet unknown.

Produced via immunoSEQ multiplex PCR; TCRdb's table is partial and in-frame only. The profile shows approximately 130,000 clones, 90% to 95% of them singletons. Trimming removed 0 bases from V and 0 bases from J, with 7 bases in between. The CDR3 has 15 amino acids. Germline V lookup: CDR1 SGHRS, CDR2 YFSETQ. The sequenced sample was unstimulated CD4+ T cells sorted from spleen or lymph node cells, obtained before intestinal transplant. The TCR originated in a human donor who received an intestinal transplant. The chain has TRBV5-1 and TRBJ1-3; D gene unclear. The CDR3 spells CASSLGHLSGNTIYF. The CDR3 DNA sequence: TGCGCCAGCAGCTTGGGGCACCTCTCTGGAAACACCATATATTTT. The full variable domain, in which reference TRBV5-1 and TRBJ1-3 provide the parts outside the CDR3, is KAGVTQTPRYLIKTRGQQVTLSCSPISGHRSVSWYQQTPGQGLQFLFEYFSETQRNKGNFPGRFSGRQFSNSRSEMNVSTLELGDSALYLCASSLGHLSGNTIYFGEGSWLTVV.